The clone carrying this T cell receptor (beta chain) was recorded a few times. Its antigen is unknown. Expressed TCRB transcripts were sequenced because the isolated RNA had all been reverse transcribed beforehand. Assay: immunoSEQ multiplex PCR; the TCRdb copy retains only in-frame clones and omits some. Of under 900,000 clones listed, around a sixth were seen once; the top ten hold about 0.025%. These data belong to a study of beta chain features in type 1 diabetes. Findings of the study overall: Among patients, naive, central memory and Treg TCRB repertoires appeared more similar than among healthy donors.

This TCR derives from a woman aged 18-30 years in good health. Material: naive CD4+ T cells from blood.

In DNA form, the CDR3 reads TGCGCCAGCAGCCCGATAGCGGGAGGCCACGAGCAGTACTTC. It is translated as CASSPIAGGHEQYF. The chain carries TRBV4-3 and TRBJ2-7; 10 positions agree with TRBD2. The CDR3 has 14 amino acids. Germline CDR1 LGHNA, CDR2 YSLEER. The ends lost 4 bases at V and 5 bases at J; junction bases unmatched: 5.